What follows describes a single TCR beta chain. It lacks a known antigen. No base quality information exists; no much larger clone differs at one position. TCRbeta CDR3 regions were amplified from genomic DNA by means of the immunoSEQ Assay, a bias-controlled multiplex PCR. Under the source paper's analysis protocol: The number of nucleated cells in each sample was estimated by amplification of reference gene primers within the assay. To quantify the absolute abundance of each unique TCRbeta CDR3 rearrangement, sequence reads were collapsed and filtered. For each sample, productive Simpson clonality was calculated by taking the square root of Simpson's diversity index across productive rearrangements. TCRdb re-hosts the immuneACCESS table, in-frame sequences only. Its copies lack some clones; in the studies checked, an unresolved V gene accounts for under half of them, and the cause for the rest is not known. For V, J and clone size, that table is used; D and trimming come from the DNA. For this sample there are fewer than 85,000 clones; about 89% appear just once. Around 7.9% of the sample is held by the ten biggest clonotypes.

This sample was included in a study of blood T cell repertoires in COVID-19 (TCRdb year 2020). Broadly, across the study: Samples from collaborators originated in the United States, Italy and Spain and spanned both the acute and convalescent phases of COVID-19. A de-identified subject ID, COVID-19 status, age in years and sex were almost always included in the sample metadata. The repertoires were released in a freely available public database meant as a resource for research on the immune response to SARS-CoV-2. Where HLA class I and class II types were available, the types were taken from metadata supplied by the sample provider, not from assay-based typing. The material from the prospective study consisted of cDNA or gDNA derived from T cells, B-cell-depleted T cells, or PBMCs. The dataset comprised deeply sampled blood TCRbeta repertoires from subjects exposed to, actively infected with, or recovered from COVID-19. Samples came from the ongoing ImmuneRACE study (first 160 participants) plus 1,254 subjects from 6 global collaborators.

As encoded in the germline V gene, CDR1 is SGDLS while CDR2 is YYNGEE. The CDR3 has 14 amino acids, counting the end cysteine and phenylalanine. Only the CDR3 DNA stays, 42 bases, in frame from base 1. Cut back by 4 bases and 2 bases, the V and J ends lie 11 bases apart. Collaborating institutions collected whole blood in K2EDTA tubes following their own protocols. Collaborator samples were shipped for TCRbeta analysis as frozen whole blood, isolated PBMCs, or DNA extracted from either sample type. Overall study outcomes, separate from this receptor: Clinical and demographic metadata were provided uncurated, with the amount varying by source and participant.

The sequence joins TRBV9 to TRBJ2-3, with a weak D call of TRBD1 (5 bases match). The material sequenced was peripheral blood. This receptor was obtained from a man aged 45-65 years with active COVID-19. This receptor has the CDR3 CASSRQPATDTQYF. At the DNA level, the sequence is TGTGCCAGCAGCAGACAGCCCGCCACAGATACGCAGTATTTT. Joined to the reference TRBV9 and TRBJ2-3 proteins, this CDR3 gives the full variable domain: DSGVTQTPKHLITATGQRVTLRCSPRSGDLSVYWYQQSLDQGLQFLIQYYNGEERAKGNILERFSAQQFPDLHSELNLSSLELGDSALYFCASSRQPATDTQYFGPGTRLTVL.